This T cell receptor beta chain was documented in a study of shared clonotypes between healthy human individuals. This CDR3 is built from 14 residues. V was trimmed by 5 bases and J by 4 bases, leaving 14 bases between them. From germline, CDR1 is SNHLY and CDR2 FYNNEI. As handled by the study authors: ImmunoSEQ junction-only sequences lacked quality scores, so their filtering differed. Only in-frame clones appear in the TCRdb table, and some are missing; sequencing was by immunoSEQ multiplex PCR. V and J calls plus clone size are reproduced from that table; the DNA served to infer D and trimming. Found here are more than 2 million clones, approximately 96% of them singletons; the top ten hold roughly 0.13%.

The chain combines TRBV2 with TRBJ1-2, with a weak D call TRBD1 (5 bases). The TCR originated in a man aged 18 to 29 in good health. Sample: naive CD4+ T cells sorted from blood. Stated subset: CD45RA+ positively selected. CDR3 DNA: TGTGCCAGCAGTTTCGAGACAGCTGCCTATGGCTACACCTTC. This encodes CASSFETAAYGYTF.